Sequencing of this TCR beta chain was carried out in a study of cytomegalovirus exposure and HLA in healthy donors. Study conclusions and caveats: Reportedly, fewer N-insertions than the approximately 610-donor mean appeared in an Asian-associated ancestry cluster in a later analysis.

PCR amplification relied on 60 Vbeta primers (plus 13 Jbeta primers). Clones were sequenced by immunoSEQ multiplex PCR, and TCRdb holds only the in-frame ones, with some missing. The data include 20,000 to 25,000 clones; the top ten clones carry 22%. CDR3 length equals 13 residues. V dropped 5 bases and J dropped 6 bases, with 14 bases sitting between them. Germline CDR1 and CDR2: ENHRY and SYGVKD. About this clone: Its antigen is currently unknown.

The receptor's source is a man in his fifties or sixties in good health and CMV-seropositive. The chain employs TRBV10-3 and TRBJ2-7; D is possibly TRBD1 (8 bases). The sequenced sample was PBMCs. CDR3 loop: CAISKDREGEQYF. The CDR3 nucleotides read TGTGCCATCAGTAAGGACAGGGAGGGCGAGCAGTACTTC.